These 24 T cell receptor beta chains were sequenced from one sample in a study of T cell repertoires in cytomegalovirus infection. TCRdb recomputed calls from the reads with MiXCR, one row per CDR3 protein. The top ten hold 25% of the sample, which has about 160,000 distinct CDR3 sequences, about 22% seen once. These TCRs are of unknown antigen specificity. Here the sequenced sample was CD8+ T cells from cultured PBMCs, taken from culture after CMV antigen stimulation. These receptors were taken from a human donor in good health (CMV status not recorded). Some clones in this sample may be carry-over from other donors' samples.

This rearrangement joins TRBV6-2 or TRBV6-3 to TRBJ1-2, with D tentatively TRBD1 (5 bases). The V gene's germline CDR1 is MNHEY and CDR2 SVGEGT. The CDR3 contains 19 residues. Trimming pared 6 bases from V and 0 bases from J, leaving 26 bases between. Here the CDR3 reads CASRLAQGFEKAANYGYTF. The CDR3 bases are TGTGCCAGCAGGCTCGCTCAGGGATTCGAAAAGGCAGCTAACTATGGCTACACCTTC.

This clonotype turned up a few times. This rearrangement joins TRBV18 to TRBJ1-6; no definite D call. Germline V gives CDR1 KGHSH, CDR2 LQKENI. Trimming took 5 bases from V and 7 from J, leaving 15 bases between them. The CDR3 is made up of 15 amino acids. The CDR3 reads CASSMSGESNSPLHF. The CDR3 bases are TGTGCCAGCTCAATGTCGGGAGAAAGCAATTCACCCCTCCACTTT.

This chain links TRBV4-1 with TRBJ1-5; 7 bases map to TRBD1. V lost 3 bases to trimming and J lost 1 base; unmatched junction nucleotides: 6. Germline V gene sequence: CDR1 MGHRA, CDR2 YSYEKL. The CDR3 is made up of 16 amino acids. For the CDR3, the DNA is TGCGCCAGCAGCCAGGTCCAGGGGGGAAGCAATCAGCCCCAGCATTTT. It yields the protein CASSQVQGGSNQPQHF.

This clonotype was detected only a few times. The V gene is TRBV7-2, the J gene TRBJ2-3, with 11 bases that match TRBD2. The CDR3 covers 18 residues. The trim removed 3 bases at V and 2 bases at J, leaving 10 bases unmatched. Germline V CDR1 and CDR2: SGHTA, FQGNSA. The DNA for the CDR3 is TGTGCCAGCAGCTTGCTTCTAGCGGGGGGACCCTACACAGATACGCAGTATTTT. This translates into CASSLLLAGGPYTDTQYF.

The chain recombines TRBV7-9 with TRBJ1-5; D is unresolved. CDR3 length: 12 amino acids. V was pared by 8 bases and J by 1 base, with 6 bases between. Germline loops: CDR1 SEHNR, CDR2 FQNEAQ (reference sequence). CDR3 loop: CASGTSNQPQHF. The CDR3 DNA is TGTGCCAGCGGAACGAGCAATCAGCCCCAGCATTTT.

This clonotype turned up a few times. CDR3 amino acids: CASTFSYTEAFF. Here the CDR3 DNA reads TGTGCCAGCACCTTTTCGTACACTGAAGCTTTCTTT. This rearrangement joins TRBV12-3 or TRBV12-4 to TRBJ1-1; D gene ambiguous. The CDR3 is 12 residues long. The V end lost 7 bases, the J end lost 3 bases, and 9 bases lay between the germline ends.

CDR3 bases: TGCGCCAGCAGCCAAGGGGCAGGGGCCGTTTCTAACTATGGCTACACCTTC. Translating it yields CASSQGAGAVSNYGYTF. The rearrangement links TRBV4-1 to TRBJ1-2, with D possibly matching TRBD1 (6 bases). The CDR3 sequence is 17 residues long. Trimming left V 1 base short and J 0 bases short, with 15 bases between. The germline gives CDR1 MGHRA, CDR2 YSYEKL.

This clonotype was seen repeatedly, ten times or more. This rearrangement joins TRBV4-3 to TRBJ2-7, with a weak D call TRBD1 (5 bases). The CDR3 runs 15 residues. Germline V CDR1 and CDR2: LGHNA, YSLEER. V was trimmed by 0 bases and J by 1 base, leaving 10 bases between them. As DNA, the CDR3 is TGCGCCAGCAGCCAAGAGGACACGCTATCCTACGAGCAGTACTTC. It specifies CASSQEDTLSYEQYF.

This clonotype was counted between two and nine times. This chain joins TRBV27 and TRBJ2-2, with D unclear. Germline loops: CDR1 MNHEY, CDR2 SMNVEV (reference sequence). V lost 6 bases and J lost 3, with 14 bases in between. This CDR3 contains 15 residues. For the CDR3, the DNA is TGTGCCAGCAGCAACTCCTGGCCTTACACCGGGGAGCTGTTTTTT. Its protein is CASSNSWPYTGELFF.

The V gene is TRBV6-8, the J gene TRBJ2-3, with 8 bases identical to TRBD2. Germline V gene lookup returns CDR1 MNHGY and CDR2 SAAAGT. This CDR3 is 14 amino acids long. Trimming at V came to 7 bases and at J to 1 base, leaving 4 bases not matched to a gene. Written as DNA, the CDR3 is TGTGCCAGCACCTTTAGCGGGGGCACAGATACGCAGTATTTT. Encoded protein: CASTFSGGTDTQYF.

This chain uses TRBV28 with TRBJ2-1; 7 bases match TRBD1. Unmatched junction bases numbered 6, after V lost 2 bases and J lost 8 bases. Germline CDR1 reads MDHEN; CDR2 reads SYDVKM. The CDR3 loop spans 14 amino acids. Here the CDR3 DNA reads TGTGCCAGCAGTTTAGGGACGACAGGGTATGAGCAGTTCTTC. Translated: CASSLGTTGYEQFF.

The V call is TRBV20-1, the J call TRBJ2-1; 9 bases line up with TRBD1. The CDR3 spans 15 residues. The V gene end was trimmed by 6 bases and the J gene end by 2 bases; junction bases not matched to a gene: 8. Germline values: CDR1 DFQATT, CDR2 SNEGSKA (reference sequence). The CDR3 sequence is CSASWDRETYNEQFF. The CDR3 bases are TGCAGTGCCTCTTGGGACAGGGAGACCTACAATGAGCAGTTCTTC.

The V call is TRBV27, the J call TRBJ2-7; a weak D match, TRBD1 (5 bases). V lost 4 bases, J lost 5 bases, and 18 bases lay in between. The CDR3 contains 15 residues. CDR1 is MNHEY and CDR2 is SMNVEV in the germline V gene (reference sequence). This CDR3 is CASSWRRYRNHEQYF. The CDR3 nucleotides are TGTGCCAGCAGTTGGCGCCGCTACAGGAACCACGAGCAGTACTTC.

This clonotype turned up a few times. The chain couples TRBV7-2 to TRBJ2-2; possible D gene TRBD1, 5 bases. CDR1 and CDR2 from the germline V gene are SGHTA and FQGNSA. There are 17 residues in the CDR3. V lost 3 bases and J 5 bases, leaving 19 bases between the germline ends. This CDR3 reads CASSLGNRWAGTGELFF. CDR3 nucleotide sequence: TGTGCCAGCAGCTTGGGTAACAGGTGGGCCGGAACCGGGGAGCTGTTTTTT.

In its sample, this clonotype was seen a few times. The chain links TRBV7-9 to TRBJ2-5, with D possibly being TRBD2 (7 bases). Germline lookup yields CDR1 SEHNR and CDR2 FQNEAQ (reference sequence). Trimming took 7 bases from V and 1 from J, leaving 19 bases between them. CDR3 size: 16 residues. In nucleotides, the CDR3 is TGTGCCAGCACCCTTACTGGCGGGGGCATCCAAGAGACCCAGTACTTC. Translated: CASTLTGGGIQETQYF. Supplemented by reference TRBV7-9 and TRBJ2-5, the full variable domain reads DTGVSQNPRHKITKRGQNVTFRCDPISEHNRLYWYRQTLGQGPEFLTYFQNEAQLEKSRLLSDRFSAERPKGSFSTLEIQRTEQGDSAMYLCASTLTGGGIQETQYFGPGTRLLVL.

The V and J genes are TRBV7-2 and TRBJ1-4; maybe TRBD1 (5 bases). CDR3 length: 14 residues. V gave up 5 bases and J gave up 5 bases, with 12 bases separating them. Germline CDR1 SGHTA, CDR2 FQGNSA. CDR3 amino acids: CASSLGVVNEKLFF. As DNA, the CDR3 is TGTGCCAGCAGCCTAGGGGTCGTGAATGAAAAACTGTTTTTT.

In this sample, this clonotype turned up a few times. This rearrangement joins TRBV27 to TRBJ1-2; 7 bases are shared with TRBD1. The CDR3 has 13 residues. Trimming removed 5 bases from V and 4 bases from J; junction bases left unmatched: 4. Germline assignment: CDR1 MNHEY and CDR2 SMNVEV (reference sequence). The CDR3 spells CASSQGQLYGYTF. CDR3 in DNA: TGTGCCAGCAGTCAGGGACAGCTCTATGGCTACACCTTC.

This clonotype was counted many times. This chain connects TRBV7-2 to TRBJ1-3; no reliable D call. Germline CDR1 reads SGHTA; CDR2 reads FQGNSA. Trimming stripped 6 bases from V and 0 bases from J, with 15 bases between. The CDR3 runs to 16 residues. CDR3 sequence: CASSRWTESSGNTIYF. CDR3 DNA: TGTGCCAGCAGTCGATGGACGGAGAGCTCTGGAAACACCATATATTTT.

In this sample, this clonotype turned up many times. The chain couples TRBV6-6 to TRBJ2-3; 7 bases align to TRBD2. Unmatched junction bases numbered 17, after V lost 5 bases and J lost 0 bases. The CDR3 has 19 amino acids. In germline, CDR1 is MNHNY, CDR2 SVGAGI (reference sequence). DNA for the CDR3: TGTGCCAGCAGTCCCAGCGGGGCCCCATGGGCGACTAGCACAGATACGCAGTATTTT. Translation: CASSPSGAPWATSTDTQYF.

This clonotype was seen more than once but under ten times. The chain combines TRBV6-6 with TRBJ1-1; 8 bases agree with TRBD1. CDR1 and CDR2 (germline): MNHNY, SVGAGI (reference sequence). The ends lost 6 bases at V and 8 bases at J; junction bases unmatched: 2. The CDR3 spans 11 residues. The DNA for the CDR3 is TGTGCCAGCAGCGGGACAGGCGAAGCTTTCTTT. Protein: CASSGTGEAFF.

The rearrangement uses TRBV7-9 and TRBJ2-2; D may be TRBD2 (6 bases). This CDR3 contains 14 residues. CDR1 and CDR2 from the germline V gene are SEHNR and FQNEAQ (reference sequence). V gave up 5 bases and J gave up 7 bases, with 14 bases separating them. The CDR3 here is CASSDDLAFGELFF. DNA for the CDR3: TGTGCCAGCAGCGACGACCTAGCGTTCGGGGAGCTGTTTTTT.

This chain connects TRBV9 to TRBJ1-5; 8 bases line up with TRBD1. Germline CDR1 SGDLS, CDR2 YYNGEE. CDR3 length: 16 residues. V shed 4 bases, J shed 0 bases, and the junction held 6 bases outside the gene matches. In nucleotides, the CDR3 is TGTGCCAGCAGCAGAGGGACAGGAGATAGCAATCAGCCCCAGCATTTT. As protein: CASSRGTGDSNQPQHF. The whole variable domain, remainder taken from reference TRBV9 and TRBJ1-5, is DSGVTQTPKHLITATGQRVTLRCSPRSGDLSVYWYQQSLDQGLQFLIQYYNGEERAKGNILERFSAQQFPDLHSELNLSSLELGDSALYFCASSRGTGDSNQPQHFGDGTRLSIL.

The chain has TRBV4-1 and TRBJ1-1, with D uncertain. Trimming left V 4 bases short and J 3 bases short, with 12 bases between. The germline CDR1 and CDR2 sequences are MGHRA and YSYEKL. The CDR3 extends over 14 amino acids. As DNA, the CDR3 is TGCGCCAGCAGCCCTCGCAGCGGGTACACTGAAGCTTTCTTT. It codes for CASSPRSGYTEAFF.

There are a few counts of this clonotype. This chain connects TRBV7-6 to TRBJ1-1; weak D call: TRBD1 (5 bases). CDR3 length: 13 residues. The germline V and J ends were trimmed by 2 bases and 4 bases, with 8 bases remaining between them. Germline loops: CDR1 SGHVS, CDR2 FNYEAQ. The CDR3 DNA follows: TGTGCCAGCAGCTTAAATGGGGGCACTGAAGCTTTCTTT. Amino acid sequence: CASSLNGGTEAFF. The full variable domain, completed using reference TRBV7-6 and TRBJ1-1, is GAGVSQSPRYKVTKRGQDVALRCDPISGHVSLYWYRQALGQGPEFLTYFNYEAQQDKSGLPNDRFSAERPEGSISTLTIQRTEQRDSAMYRCASSLNGGTEAFFGQGTRLTVV.